What follows are 26 T cell receptor beta chains derived from one specimen sequenced in a study of naive and memory T cell subsets. Amplification of ligated cDNA took four PCR rounds with SP2 and nested alpha and beta constant primers. TCRdb independently ran MiXCR on the 5' RACE reads; one entry per CDR3 protein. The data contain more than 50,000 distinct CDR3 sequences, 6.5% to 9% of them singletons. An oligonucleotide containing a UMI was ligated to the 3' end of TCR cDNA. The receptors stem from a female donor in good health.

This clonotype was detected many times. V gene TRBV3-1 combines with J gene TRBJ1-5, with D possibly being TRBD1 (5 bases). The CDR3 contains 18 residues. CDR1 is LGHDT and CDR2 is YNNKEL in the germline V gene (reference sequence). The germline V and J ends were trimmed by 4 bases and 0 bases, with 19 bases remaining between them. CDR3 nucleotide sequence: TGTGCCAGCAGCCCCTGGACCGGGGGAAGTTTTAGCAATCAGCCCCAGCATTTT. It encodes CASSPWTGGSFSNQPQHF. Using reference TRBV3-1 and TRBJ1-5 for the parts outside the CDR3, the full variable domain is DTAVSQTPKYLVTQMGNDKSIKCEQNLGHDTMYWYKQDSKKFLKIMFSYNNKELIINETVPNRFSPKSPDKAHLNLHINSLELGDSAVYFCASSPWTGGSFSNQPQHFGDGTRLSIL.

This clonotype was picked up a small number of times. The chain uses TRBV18 and TRBJ1-1; a possible D gene is TRBD1 (6 bases). Trimming removed 3 bases at V and 3 bases at J, with 11 bases between. The V gene's germline CDR1 is KGHSH and CDR2 LQKENI. The CDR3 sequence is 14 residues long. The CDR3 nucleotides read TGTGCCAGCTCACCGACGGACAGTGACACTGAAGCTTTCTTT. Translating gives CASSPTDSDTEAFF.

This clonotype was found many times. This rearrangement joins TRBV12-3 or TRBV12-4 to TRBJ1-1; TRBD1 is a possible D gene (6 bases). CDR3 length: 13 amino acids. The V and J ends lost 5 bases and 9 bases respectively, with 16 bases between them. The CDR3 nucleotides are TGTGCCAGCAGTCCAAGGGGGGCGATTAAAGCTTTCTTT. The encoded protein is CASSPRGAIKAFF.

This clonotype was detected a few times. The chain is built from TRBV5-5 and TRBJ2-1, with TRBD1 matching 7 bases. This CDR3 has 19 residues. The germline V gene encodes CDR1 SGHKS and CDR2 YYEKEE (reference sequence). The J segment lost 1 base and the V segment lost 4 bases, leaving 17 bases of the junction unmatched. CDR3 DNA: TGTGCCAGCAGCCGGAAAAGCACGCAGGGGGTACAGTCCTACAATGAGCAGTTCTTC. It is translated as CASSRKSTQGVQSYNEQFF. Based on the CDR3 plus reference TRBV5-5 and TRBJ2-1, the full variable domain is DAGVTQSPTHLIKTRGQQVTLRCSPISGHKSVSWYQQVLGQGPQFIFQYYEKEERGRGNFPDRFSARQFPNYSSELNVNALLLGDSALYLCASSRKSTQGVQSYNEQFFGPGTRLTVL.

This clonotype was observed a handful of times. V gene TRBV13 combines with J gene TRBJ2-1, with D possibly TRBD2 on 6 matching bases. Germline assignment: CDR1 PRHDT and CDR2 FYEKMQ (reference sequence). This CDR3 contains 20 residues. The V end was cut by 5 bases, the J end by 0 bases, with 26 bases between. CDR3 DNA sequence: TGTGCCAGCAGCCCTCACAGAACGCGGACCGGAGGGGTCTCCTACAATGAGCAGTTCTTC. This gives the protein CASSPHRTRTGGVSYNEQFF.

In this sample, this clonotype turned up many times. The chain recombines TRBV12-3 or TRBV12-4 with TRBJ1-2; D is uncertain. CDR3 length: 11 residues. Trimming left V 4 bases short and J 9 bases short, with 9 bases between. CDR3 residues: CASSSITSYTF. In nucleotides, the CDR3 is TGTGCCAGCAGTTCAATAACAAGCTACACCTTC.

This clonotype was counted at least ten times. Written as DNA, the CDR3 is TGCAGTGCTTCCAGAAATCAGCCCCAGCATTTT. Amino acids: CSASRNQPQHF. This chain links TRBV20-1 with TRBJ1-5; no reliable D call. The germline gives CDR1 DFQATT, CDR2 SNEGSKA (reference sequence). V lost 5 bases and J 4 bases, leaving 6 bases between the germline ends. The CDR3 is 11 amino acids.

This clonotype was detected a few times. The chain couples TRBV12-3 or TRBV12-4 to TRBJ2-1; D not resolved. The germline V and J ends were trimmed by 5 bases and 5 bases, with 7 bases remaining between them. The CDR3 extends over 12 amino acids. CDR3 region: CASSPTDNEQFF. The DNA for the CDR3 is TGTGCCAGCAGTCCGACCGACAATGAGCAGTTCTTC.

This clonotype appeared many times. This chain joins TRBV9 and TRBJ2-7, with 10 bases fitting TRBD1. The CDR3 has 14 residues. CDR1 and CDR2 (germline): SGDLS, YYNGEE. J lost 3 bases, V lost 3 bases, and 3 bases had no gene match. The CDR3 sequence is CASSERTGGYEQYF. CDR3 nucleotide sequence: TGTGCCAGCAGCGAAAGGACAGGGGGCTACGAGCAGTACTTC.

This clonotype was counted ten times or more. V is TRBV18 and J is TRBJ1-5; 7 nucleotides align to TRBD1. This CDR3 has 15 amino acids. CDR1 and CDR2 from the germline V gene are KGHSH and LQKENI. Trimming at V came to 4 bases and at J to 9 bases, leaving 12 bases not matched to a gene. The CDR3 sequence: CASSQGGQGDRPQHF. CDR3 sequence (DNA): TGTGCCAGCTCACAAGGAGGCCAGGGGGATAGGCCCCAGCATTTT.

This clonotype has a count of ten or more. The V gene is TRBV28, the J gene TRBJ1-5; 7 nucleotides align to TRBD1. Per the germline V gene, CDR1 is MDHEN and CDR2 is SYDVKM. The V segment lost 3 bases and the J segment 2 bases; nucleotides outside the gene matches: 4. CDR3 length equals 15 residues. CDR3 region: CASSFSGTGNQPQHF. The CDR3 coding sequence is TGTGCCAGCAGTTTTTCCGGGACAGGCAATCAGCCCCAGCATTTT. Full variable domain (missing parts from reference TRBV28 and TRBJ1-5): DVKVTQSSRYLVKRTGEKVFLECVQDMDHENMFWYRQDPGLGLRLIYFSYDVKMKEKGDIPEGYSVSREKKERFSLILESASTNQTSMYLCASSFSGTGNQPQHFGDGTRLSIL.

Only a few counts were recorded for this clonotype. The chain has TRBV9 and TRBJ2-2; either TRBD1 or TRBD2 may fit D (5 bases each). Trimming stripped 0 bases from V and 3 bases from J, with 15 bases between. The CDR3 totals 17 residues. Germline V gene sequence: CDR1 SGDLS, CDR2 YYNGEE. The CDR3 coding sequence is TGTGCCAGCAGCGTAGTACCCCAAGAGGGACACACCGGGGAGCTGTTTTTT. It specifies CASSVVPQEGHTGELFF.

The CDR3, as DNA: TGTGCCAGCAGGGGCGACCAAAACATTCAGTACTTC. Protein: CASRGDQNIQYF. V and J are TRBV27 and TRBJ2-4; D is unclear. This CDR3 is 12 amino acids long. Trimming removed 6 bases from V and 5 bases from J, with 8 bases in between. CDR1 and CDR2 (germline): MNHEY, SMNVEV (reference sequence).

This clonotype was detected only a few times. The J gene is TRBJ2-5, the V gene TRBV12-3 or TRBV12-4, with 8 bases lining up with TRBD1. The trim removed 5 bases at V and 5 bases at J, leaving 10 bases unmatched. The CDR3 contains 15 residues. The CDR3: CASSPSRQGQETQYF. The CDR3, as DNA: TGTGCCAGCAGTCCCTCTCGACAGGGGCAGGAGACCCAGTACTTC.

The rearrangement uses TRBV5-1 and TRBJ2-1; 10 bases align to TRBD2. This CDR3 spans 15 amino acids. With V trimmed by 6 bases and J by 1 base, 4 bases remained unmatched. The germline CDR1 and CDR2 sequences are SGHRS and YFSETQ. The DNA of the CDR3 is TGCGCCAGCAACAAGCGGGGGGGTTCCTACAATGAGCAGTTCTTC. It yields the protein CASNKRGGSYNEQFF.

The chain combines TRBV27 with TRBJ2-2; no reliable D call. The CDR3 spans 13 residues. V was clipped by 3 bases and J by 4 bases, with 6 bases between them. The germline CDR1 and CDR2 sequences are MNHEY and SMNVEV (reference sequence). DNA for the CDR3: TGTGCCAGCAGTTTTAGCCCCACCGGGGAGCTGTTTTTT. It codes for CASSFSPTGELFF.

In regard to this clonotype: It may be a read error: a sequence one base away is much more abundant. V is TRBV9 and J is TRBJ1-2; 11 bases map to TRBD1. There are 14 residues in the CDR3. Germline CDR1 is SGDLS and CDR2 is YYNGEE. V was pared by 4 bases and J by 12 bases, with 11 bases of the junction left unmatched. CDR3 residues: CASSTRTGGEGDTF. DNA for the CDR3: TGTGCCAGCAGCACCCGGACAGGGGGCGAGGGCGACACCTTC.

The sample holds many counts of this clonotype. This chain links TRBV24-1 with TRBJ2-7, with D possibly matching TRBD2 (6 bases). The CDR3 is 14 amino acids. Germline assignment: CDR1 KGHDR and CDR2 SFDVKD. Between the trimmed V and J ends, which lost 7 bases and 6 bases, there was a span of 18 bases. CDR3 sequence: CATSPGAGAGEQYF. Written as DNA, the CDR3 is TGTGCCACCAGCCCGGGAGCCGGCGCGGGCGAGCAGTACTTC.

In this sample, this clonotype turned up many times. J is TRBJ1-2 and V is TRBV30, with D maybe TRBD1 (6 bases). Germline CDR1 is GTSNPN and CDR2 is SVGIG (reference sequence). CDR3 size: 14 residues. V was trimmed by 0 bases and J by 7 bases, leaving 15 bases between them. The CDR3 reads CAWSVPDRLGGYTF. CDR3 in DNA: TGTGCCTGGAGTGTACCAGACAGGTTAGGTGGCTACACCTTC.

The V gene is TRBV27, the J gene TRBJ2-7; TRBD1 is a possible D gene (6 bases). CDR3 length: 13 amino acids. Trimming took off 6 bases at V and 7 bases at J, with 16 bases between the two ends. CDR1 and CDR2 (germline): MNHEY, SMNVEV (reference sequence). In DNA form, the CDR3 reads TGTGCCAGCAGGTCAGACAGGTTTTGGGAGCAGTACTTC. It codes for CASRSDRFWEQYF.

This clonotype was detected ten times or more. V and J are TRBV29-1 and TRBJ2-7; no definite D call. Trimming stripped 8 bases from V and 5 bases from J, with 19 bases between. Germline CDR1 SQVTM, CDR2 ANQGSEA. The CDR3 length is 13 residues. The CDR3 region is CSSLGGHENEQYF. CDR3 DNA: TGCAGCAGCCTGGGTGGGCACGAGAACGAGCAGTACTTC.

This clonotype was seen only a few times. The V and J genes are TRBV30 and TRBJ2-6, with 12 positions matching TRBD1. Germline trimming cut 4 bases from V and 1 base from J; bases unmatched to any gene: 5. This CDR3 region has 17 residues. Germline V gene sequence: CDR1 GTSNPN, CDR2 SVGIG (reference sequence). CDR3 nucleotide sequence: TGTGCCTGGACGAGGGACAGGGGGCTTTCTGGGGCCAACGTCCTGACTTTC. It yields the protein CAWTRDRGLSGANVLTF.

This clonotype was seen a few times. V usage is TRBV5-1 and J usage is TRBJ2-3, with 8 bases matching TRBD2. V shed 4 bases, J shed 6 bases, and the junction held 1 base outside the gene matches. The germline CDR1 and CDR2 sequences are SGHRS and YFSETQ. CDR3 length: 12 residues. CDR3 residues: CASSREGDTQYF. Written as DNA, the CDR3 is TGCGCCAGCAGCCGGGAGGGGGATACGCAGTATTTT.

This clonotype showed up many times. As DNA, the CDR3 is TGTGCCAGTAGCCTACGGCGGATCGAGAACACCGGGGAGCTGTTTTTT. Translated, it gives CASSLRRIENTGELFF. The genes are TRBV19 and TRBJ2-2, with unresolved D. The CDR3 is made up of 16 amino acids. V lost 6 bases and J lost 1, with 15 bases in between. The V gene's germline CDR1 is LNHDA and CDR2 SQIVND (reference sequence).

This clonotype appeared many times. The rearrangement joins TRBV6-1 to TRBJ2-5; D is possibly TRBD2 (7 bases). The CDR3 runs 16 residues. Between the trimmed V and J ends, which lost 7 bases and 3 bases, there was a span of 21 bases. Germline CDR1 MNHNS, CDR2 SASEGT. The CDR3 here is CASTRGGGVGEETQYF. The CDR3, as DNA: TGTGCCAGCACGAGGGGGGGGGGAGTGGGAGAAGAGACCCAGTACTTC.

This clonotype occurred a few times. This chain joins TRBV6-5 and TRBJ2-3, with unresolved D. This CDR3 spans 12 amino acids. CDR1 and CDR2 (germline): MNHEY, SVGAGI. V lost 6 bases, J lost 4 bases, and 8 bases lay in between. CDR3 region: CASSPNADTQYF. In DNA, the CDR3 is TGTGCCAGCAGCCCCAACGCAGATACGCAGTATTTT.